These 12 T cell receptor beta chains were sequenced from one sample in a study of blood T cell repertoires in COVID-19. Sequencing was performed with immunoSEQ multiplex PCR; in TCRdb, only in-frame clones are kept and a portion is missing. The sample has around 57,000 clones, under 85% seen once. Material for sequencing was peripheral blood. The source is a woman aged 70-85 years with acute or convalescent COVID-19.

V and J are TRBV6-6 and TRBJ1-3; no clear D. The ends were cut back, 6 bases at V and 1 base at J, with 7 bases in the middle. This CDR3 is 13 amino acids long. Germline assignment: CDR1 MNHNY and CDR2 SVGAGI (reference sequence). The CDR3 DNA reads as TGTGCCAGCAGCTCAGGATCTGGAAACACCATATATTTT. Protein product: CASSSGSGNTIYF.

CDR3 DNA sequence: TGTGCCAGCCGGGGGATGGGTGTCTATGGCTACACCTTC. It specifies CASRGMGVYGYTF. The rearrangement uses TRBV11-2 and TRBJ1-2; tentatively, D is TRBD1 (5 bases). The V gene lost 8 bases and the J gene lost 4 bases, with 14 bases spanning the gap. The germline V gene encodes CDR1 SGHAT and CDR2 FQNNGV. CDR3 size: 13 residues.

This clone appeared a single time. The DNA for the CDR3 is TGTGCCAGCAGCCAAGATATACTAGGCGGGCCTTACATGAGTAATGAAAAACTGTTTTTT. Its protein product is CASSQDILGGPYMSNEKLFF. This chain connects TRBV3-1 (or the pseudogene TRBV3-2) to TRBJ1-4; unclear D gene. This CDR3 comprises 20 residues. From germline, CDR1 is LGHDT and CDR2 YNNKEL (reference sequence). Trimming removed 0 bases at V and 4 bases at J, with 24 bases between.

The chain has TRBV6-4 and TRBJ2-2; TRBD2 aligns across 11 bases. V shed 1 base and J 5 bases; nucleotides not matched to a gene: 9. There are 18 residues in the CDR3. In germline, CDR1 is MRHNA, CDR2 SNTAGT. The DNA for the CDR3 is TGTGCCAGCAGTGACTGGTGGCTAGCGGGGGGAATAACCGGGGAGCTGTTTTTT. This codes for CASSDWWLAGGITGELFF.

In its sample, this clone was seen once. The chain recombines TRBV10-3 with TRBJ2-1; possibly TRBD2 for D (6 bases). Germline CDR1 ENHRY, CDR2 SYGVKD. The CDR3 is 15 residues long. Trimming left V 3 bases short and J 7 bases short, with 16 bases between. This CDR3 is CAISDGLGAGNEQFF. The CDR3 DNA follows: TGTGCCATCAGTGACGGTTTAGGGGCGGGGAATGAGCAGTTCTTC.

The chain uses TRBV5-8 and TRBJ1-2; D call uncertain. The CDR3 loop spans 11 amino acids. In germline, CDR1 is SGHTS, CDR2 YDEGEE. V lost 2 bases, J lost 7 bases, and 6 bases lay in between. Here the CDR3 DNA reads TGTGCCAGCAGCTTTGTAGCTGGCTACACCTTC. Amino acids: CASSFVAGYTF.

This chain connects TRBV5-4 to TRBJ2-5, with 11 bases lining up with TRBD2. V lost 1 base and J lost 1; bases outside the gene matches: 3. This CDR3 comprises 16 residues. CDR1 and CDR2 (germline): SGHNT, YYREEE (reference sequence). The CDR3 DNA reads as TGTGCCAGCAGCTTGACTAGCGGGGGACTCCAAGAGACCCAGTACTTC. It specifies CASSLTSGGLQETQYF.

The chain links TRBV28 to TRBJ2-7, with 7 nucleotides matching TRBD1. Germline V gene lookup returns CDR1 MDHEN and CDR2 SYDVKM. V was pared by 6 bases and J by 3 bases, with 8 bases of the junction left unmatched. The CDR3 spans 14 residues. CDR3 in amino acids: CASRPGQNIYEQYF. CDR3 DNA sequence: TGTGCCAGCAGGCCGGGACAGAACATCTACGAGCAGTACTTC.

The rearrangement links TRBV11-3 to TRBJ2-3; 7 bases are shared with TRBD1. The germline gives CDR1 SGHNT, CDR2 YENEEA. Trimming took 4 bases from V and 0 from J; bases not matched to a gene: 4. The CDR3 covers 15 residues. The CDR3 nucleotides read TGTGCCAGCAGCTCGGACAGGTTCAGCACAGATACGCAGTATTTT. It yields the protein CASSSDRFSTDTQYF.

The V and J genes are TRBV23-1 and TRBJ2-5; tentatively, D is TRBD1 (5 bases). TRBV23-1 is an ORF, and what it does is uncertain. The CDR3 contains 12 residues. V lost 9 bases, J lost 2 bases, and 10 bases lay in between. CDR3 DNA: TGCGCCAGGACCCGACAGCAAGAGACCCAGTACTTC. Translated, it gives CARTRQQETQYF.

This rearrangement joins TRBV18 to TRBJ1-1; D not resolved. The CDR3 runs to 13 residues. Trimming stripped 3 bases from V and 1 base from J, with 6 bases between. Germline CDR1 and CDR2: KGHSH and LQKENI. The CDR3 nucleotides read TGTGCCAGCTCACCCCCAAAGAACACTGAAGCTTTCTTT. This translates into CASSPPKNTEAFF.

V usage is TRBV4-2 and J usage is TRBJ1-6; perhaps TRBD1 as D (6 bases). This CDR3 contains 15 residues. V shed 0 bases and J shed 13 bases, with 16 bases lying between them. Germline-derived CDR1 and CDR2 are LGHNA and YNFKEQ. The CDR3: CASSQDGGHLRPLHF. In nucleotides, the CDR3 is TGTGCCAGCAGCCAAGATGGGGGACACCTTAGGCCCCTCCACTTT.